By sample fraction, the clone carrying this T cell receptor beta chain is medium-sized. The sample belongs to a study of T cell repertoires in aging, cancer and after chemotherapy. Study as a whole: Over several months to years, re-sampled healthy donor repertoires clearly shared clones.

TRB rearrangements spanning V, D and J were amplified using mixed TRB-A/B primers. TCRdb redid the calling of the multiplex PCR reads with MiXCR, one entry per CDR3 protein. The sample carries about 5,000 distinct CDR3 sequences, around a fifth recorded once. CDR1 and CDR2 (germline): SGHNT, YYREEE (reference sequence). The CDR3 runs to 14 residues. Trimming removed 3 bases from V and 6 bases from J, with 13 bases in between. TCR beta rearrangements were amplified from peripheral blood genomic DNA. The sequence derives from a human donor in good health. The donor label of this sample is uncertain. The sample comprised blood. The chain uses TRBV5-4 and TRBJ2-1; D is possibly TRBD2 (6 bases). CDR3 loop: CASSSSLAPNEQFF. The DNA of the CDR3 is TGTGCCAGCAGCTCCTCCCTAGCGCCCAATGAGCAGTTCTTC.